This TCR beta chain was recovered during a study of blood T cells in healthy people across ages. Germline V CDR1 and CDR2: SQVTM, ANQGSEA. V lost 4 bases and J lost 5, with 15 bases in between. This CDR3 contains 14 residues. In this sample, this clonotype turned up a few times. Its antigen is undetermined. Study-wide findings and caveats: Samples with more naive T cells showed higher observed beta diversity. It was held that the diversity estimates obtained from one million T cells were underestimates.

Combining a sample-barcoded 5' primer with a J-beta primer mix, a second PCR ran for about 6 to 11 cycles. Each cDNA molecule received a tag from a template-switch adaptor that had 12 random nucleotides. TCRdb reanalysed the 5' RACE reads using MiXCR and keeps one entry per CDR3 protein. In the table there are around 1.5 million distinct CDR3 sequences, almost 60% of which are singletons. What was sequenced was blood. The chain recombines TRBV29-1 with TRBJ2-1, with unresolved D. This TCR was recovered from a man younger than 35 in good health. The CDR3 spells CSVVGQTYHNEQFF. CDR3 coding DNA: TGCAGCGTTGTCGGCCAGACTTACCACAATGAGCAGTTCTTC.